Listed here are 8 T cell receptor beta chains from one sample, sequenced in a study of blood T cell repertoires in COVID-19 (dated by TCRdb to the early 2020s). Library preparation was by the immunoSEQ multiplex PCR assay. Entries here come from immuneACCESS through TCRdb and include only in-frame sequences with V and J called. Some clones fail to appear in such tables; in the studies checked, an unresolved V gene covers under half of the shortfall, and the cause of the remainder is unknown. The sample table records around 420,000 clones; 88% of these occur just once. In total, the top ten clones hold around 2% of the sample. Sequencing was done on a sample of PBMCs or T cells enriched from blood (not recorded which). All receptors derive from a woman aged 40 to 49 with acute COVID-19.

This clone was observed once. The chain links TRBV18 to TRBJ1-2; the match to TRBD1 covers 8 bases. The CDR3 has 17 amino acids. J lost 4 bases, V lost 3 bases, and 13 bases had no gene match. CDR1 is KGHSH, CDR2 LQKENI, per germline. CDR3 sequence: CASSPLGQVRQIYGYTF. The CDR3 DNA reads TGTGCCAGCTCACCCCTGGGACAGGTGCGGCAAATCTATGGCTACACCTTC.

The chain recombines TRBV29-1 with TRBJ2-7; D gene uncertain. V gave up 4 bases and J gave up 5 bases, with 9 bases separating them. Germline loops: CDR1 SQVTM, CDR2 ANQGSEA. The CDR3 spans 11 residues. The CDR3 protein is CSVVYVDEQYF. CDR3 bases: TGCAGCGTTGTCTATGTAGACGAGCAGTACTTC.

This clone showed up just once. The chain carries TRBV27 and TRBJ2-1, with 10 bases that match TRBD2. Germline assignment: CDR1 MNHEY and CDR2 SMNVEV (reference sequence). CDR3 length equals 18 residues. The J segment lost 9 bases and the V segment lost 0 bases, leaving 14 bases of the junction unmatched. CDR3 nucleotide sequence: TGTGCCAGCAGTTTATCGTTGACTAGCGGGCGGACCCCATCTGAGCAGTTCTTC. It encodes CASSLSLTSGRTPSEQFF.

This clone showed up just once. This chain uses TRBV7-9 with TRBJ1-2; no clear D gene. The germline V gene has CDR1 SEHNR and CDR2 FQNEAQ (reference sequence). The CDR3 spans 14 residues. The V and J ends lost 5 bases and 7 bases respectively, with 17 bases between them. CDR3: CASSPPAPLGGYTF. CDR3 bases: TGTGCCAGCAGCCCCCCTGCCCCGCTCGGTGGCTACACCTTC.

This clone appeared a few times. The chain links TRBV5-1 to TRBJ2-7; a weak D match, TRBD1 (6 bases). CDR1 and CDR2 (germline): SGHRS, YFSETQ. The V and J ends lost 2 bases and 3 bases respectively, with 12 bases between them. The CDR3 loop spans 14 amino acids. CDR3 sequence (DNA): TGCGCCAGCAGCTTTTTTGAGGGACACTACGAGCAGTACTTC. Translating gives CASSFFEGHYEQYF.

The chain carries TRBV11-2 and TRBJ2-7, with 9 bases identical to TRBD1. CDR3 length: 15 amino acids. Germline loops: CDR1 SGHAT, CDR2 FQNNGV. Trimming at V came to 1 base and at J to 2 bases, leaving 3 bases not matched to a gene. The CDR3 coding sequence is TGTGCCAGCAGCTTAGTACAGGGGGCTACCTACGAGCAGTACTTC. It translates to CASSLVQGATYEQYF.

V gene TRBV10-3 combines with J gene TRBJ2-7; D may be TRBD2 (7 bases). CDR1 is ENHRY and CDR2 is SYGVKD in the germline V gene. The CDR3 extends over 12 amino acids. The V gene lost 8 bases and the J gene lost 2 bases, with 10 bases spanning the gap. CDR3 sequence: CAIGGGPYEQYF. The CDR3 DNA follows: TGTGCCATCGGGGGGGGGCCCTACGAGCAGTACTTC.

The chain recombines TRBV2 with TRBJ2-7; no firm D call. Looked up from germline, CDR1 is SNHLY and CDR2 is FYNNEI. The V end lost 6 bases, the J end lost 0 bases, and 9 bases lay between the germline ends. The CDR3 runs to 13 residues. CDR3 bases: TGTGCCAGCAGGTCTATAGCCTCCTACGAGCAGTACTTC. As protein: CASRSIASYEQYF. The variable domain in full, with the rest retrieved from reference TRBV2 and TRBJ2-7, is EPEVTQTPSHQVTQMGQEVILRCVPISNHLYFYWYRQILGQKVEFLVSFYNNEISEKSEIFDDQFSVERPDGSNFTLKIRSTKLEDSAMYFCASRSIASYEQYFGPGTRLTVT.